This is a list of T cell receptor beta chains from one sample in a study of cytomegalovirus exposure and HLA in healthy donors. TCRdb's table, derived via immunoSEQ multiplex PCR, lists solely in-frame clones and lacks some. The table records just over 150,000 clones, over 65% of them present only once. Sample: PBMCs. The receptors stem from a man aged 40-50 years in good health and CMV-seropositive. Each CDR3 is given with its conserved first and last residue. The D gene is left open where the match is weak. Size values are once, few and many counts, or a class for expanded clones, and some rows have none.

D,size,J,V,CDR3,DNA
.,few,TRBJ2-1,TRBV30,CARAFGGSSYNEQFF,TGTGCCAGAGCCTTTGGGGGGAGCTCCTACAATGAGCAGTTCTTC
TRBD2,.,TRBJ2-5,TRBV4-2,CASSQVMSGAETQYF,TGTGCCAGCAGCCAAGTTATGAGCGGGGCTGAGACCCAGTACTTC
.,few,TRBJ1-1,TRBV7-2,CASSLLGFGSTEAFF,TGTGCCAGCAGCTTATTAGGGTTCGGGAGCACTGAAGCTTTCTTT
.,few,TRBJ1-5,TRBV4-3,CASSQEGGIQPQHF,TGCGCCAGCAGCCAAGAGGGAGGGATCCAGCCCCAGCATTTT
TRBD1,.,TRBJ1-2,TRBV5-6,CASSLLLQGAGGYTF,TGTGCCAGCAGCTTGCTCCTGCAGGGGGCTGGAGGCTACACCTTC
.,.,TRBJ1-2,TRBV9,CASSTGSAYGYTF,TGTGCCAGCAGCACCGGGTCCGCATATGGCTACACCTTC
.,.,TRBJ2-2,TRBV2,CATLRGANTGELFF,TGTGCTACCTTGCGGGGCGCGAACACCGGGGAGCTGTTTTTT
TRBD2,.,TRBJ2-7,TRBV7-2,CASSSRLAGESYEQYF,TGTGCCAGCAGCTCTCGACTAGCGGGGGAGTCCTACGAGCAGTACTTC
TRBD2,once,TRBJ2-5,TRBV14,CASSMTSAETQYF,TGTGCCAGCAGCATGACTAGCGCGGAGACCCAGTACTTC
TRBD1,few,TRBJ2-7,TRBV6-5,CASSFVPGQGEQYF,TGTGCCAGCAGTTTCGTCCCGGGACAGGGCGAGCAGTACTTC
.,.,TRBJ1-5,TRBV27,CATSGGASNQPQHF,TGTGCCACCTCGGGAGGGGCGAGCAATCAGCCCCAGCATTTT
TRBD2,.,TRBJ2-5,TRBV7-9,CASSLGAGGQETQYF,TGTGCCAGCAGCTTAGGGGCGGGGGGACAAGAGACCCAGTACTTC
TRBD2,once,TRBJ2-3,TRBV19,CASIPWGASGGTDTQYF,TGTGCCAGTATCCCATGGGGGGCTAGCGGGGGCACAGATACGCAGTATTTT
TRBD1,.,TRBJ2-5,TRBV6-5,CASSTGGGEQYF,TGTGCCAGCAGTACAGGGGGCGGAGAGCAGTACTTC
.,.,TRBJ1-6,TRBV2,CASSGQVYNSPLHF,TGTGCCAGCAGTGGACAGGTCTATAATTCACCCCTCCACTTT
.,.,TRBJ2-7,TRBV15,CATSSATGAYEQYF,TGTGCCACCAGCAGTGCTACTGGAGCCTACGAGCAGTACTTC
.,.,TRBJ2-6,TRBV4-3,CASSQDRATGISGANVLTF,TGCGCCAGCAGCCAAGATCGGGCCACGGGAATCTCTGGGGCCAACGTCCTGACTTTC
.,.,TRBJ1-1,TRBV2,CASSAPGNTEAFF,TGTGCCAGCAGTGCTCCCGGGAACACTGAAGCTTTCTTT
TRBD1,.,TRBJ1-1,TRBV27,CASTPGGRGNTEAFF,TGTGCCAGCACCCCAGGGGGTCGGGGAAACACTGAAGCTTTCTTT
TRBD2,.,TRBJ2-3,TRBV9,CASSVGVAGGTDTQYF,TGTGCCAGCAGCGTAGGAGTTGCGGGGGGCACAGATACGCAGTATTTT
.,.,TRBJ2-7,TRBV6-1,CASSVRDTTYEQYF,TGTGCCAGCAGTGTCCGGGATACCACCTACGAGCAGTACTTC
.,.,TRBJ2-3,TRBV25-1,CASSESRELGTQYF,TGTGCCAGCAGTGAATCACGGGAACTCGGTACGCAGTATTTT
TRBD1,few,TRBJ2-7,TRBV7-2,CASSRTGGSSYEQYF,TGTGCCAGCAGTCGTACAGGGGGAAGCTCCTACGAGCAGTACTTC
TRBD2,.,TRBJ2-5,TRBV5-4,CASSRSGGGRVQETQYF,TGTGCCAGCAGCCGGAGCGGGGGGGGTAGGGTCCAAGAGACCCAGTACTTC
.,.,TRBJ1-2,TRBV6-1,CASSAGAGGYTF,TGTGCCAGCAGCGCAGGGGCTGGTGGCTACACCTTC
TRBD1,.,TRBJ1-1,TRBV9,CASSPGTAAEAFF,TGTGCCAGCAGCCCCGGGACAGCCGCTGAAGCTTTCTTT
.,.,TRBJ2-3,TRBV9,CASSLTDTQYF,TGTGCCAGCAGCCTCACAGATACGCAGTATTTT
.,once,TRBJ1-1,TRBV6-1,CASSETPGPTEAFF,TGTGCCAGCAGTGAAACTCCAGGGCCCACTGAAGCTTTCTTT
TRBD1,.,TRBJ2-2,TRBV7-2,CASSRPGQGSGTGELFF,TGTGCCAGCAGCCGGCCGGGACAGGGTAGTGGCACCGGGGAGCTGTTTTTT
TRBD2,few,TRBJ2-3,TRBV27,CASSFVRGGASTDTQYF,TGTGCCAGCAGTTTCGTTCGCGGGGGTGCAAGCACAGATACGCAGTATTTT
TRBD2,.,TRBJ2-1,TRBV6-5,CASSYSTSGGEKQFF,TGTGCCAGCAGTTACTCAACTAGCGGGGGGGAGAAGCAGTTCTTC
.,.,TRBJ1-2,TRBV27,CASSFRREGGYTF,TGTGCCAGCAGTTTTCGACGGGAGGGTGGCTACACCTTC
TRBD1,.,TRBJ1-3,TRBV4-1,CASSQDRGPGNTIYF,TGCGCCAGCAGCCAAGACAGGGGGCCTGGAAACACCATATATTTT
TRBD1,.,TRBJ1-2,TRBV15,CATSRDLTGGYGYTF,TGTGCCACCAGCAGAGATCTGACAGGGGGTTATGGCTACACCTTC
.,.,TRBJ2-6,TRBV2,CAVRVGANVLTF,TGTGCCGTCAGGGTGGGGGCCAACGTCCTGACTTTC
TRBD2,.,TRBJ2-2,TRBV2,CASNSGGWTGELFF,TGTGCCAGCAATAGCGGGGGCTGGACCGGGGAGCTGTTTTTT
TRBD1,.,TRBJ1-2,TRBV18,CASSLDRGYGYTF,TGTGCCAGCTCGCTGGACAGGGGCTATGGCTACACCTTC
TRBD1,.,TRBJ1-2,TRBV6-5,CASRTGGGYTF,TGTGCCAGCAGGACAGGGGGAGGCTACACCTTC
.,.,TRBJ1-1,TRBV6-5,CASSVLGRVNTEAFF,TGTGCCAGCAGTGTCTTAGGGAGGGTGAACACTGAAGCTTTCTTT
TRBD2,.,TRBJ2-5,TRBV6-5,CASSFSGGERETQYF,TGTGCCAGCAGTTTTAGCGGGGGAGAACGGGAGACCCAGTACTTC
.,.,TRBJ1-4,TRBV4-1,CASSPQGQYEKLFF,TGCGCCAGCAGCCCTCAGGGGCAGTATGAAAAACTGTTTTTT
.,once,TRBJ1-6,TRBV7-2,CASSRDNGASPLHF,TGTGCCAGCAGCCGGGACAATGGTGCTTCACCCCTCCACTTT
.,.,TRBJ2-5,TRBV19,CASSIPPEETQYF,TGTGCCAGTAGTATCCCCCCAGAAGAGACCCAGTACTTC
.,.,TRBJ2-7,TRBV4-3,CASSQDRSGLDEQYF,TGCGCCAGCAGCCAAGATAGGTCAGGGCTCGACGAGCAGTACTTC
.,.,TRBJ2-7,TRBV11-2,CASSSPGGSYEQYF,TGTGCCAGCAGCTCCCCCGGCGGTTCCTACGAGCAGTACTTC
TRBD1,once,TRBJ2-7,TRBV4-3,CASSPRAGGLYEQYF,TGCGCCAGCAGCCCGCGGGCAGGGGGCCTCTACGAGCAGTACTTC
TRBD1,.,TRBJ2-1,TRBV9,CASSVGGGPYNEQFF,TGTGCCAGCAGCGTAGGAGGGGGCCCCTACAATGAGCAGTTCTTC
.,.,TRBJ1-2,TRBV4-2,CASSQGSLGYGYTF,TGTGCCAGCAGCCAAGGATCCCTCGGCTATGGCTACACCTTC
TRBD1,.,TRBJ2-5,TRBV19,CASSIAGTDQETQYF,TGTGCCAGTAGTATAGCGGGGACAGACCAAGAGACCCAGTACTTC
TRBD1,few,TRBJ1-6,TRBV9,CASSPPGQGNSPLHF,TGTGCCAGCAGTCCTCCGGGACAGGGGAATTCACCCCTCCACTTT
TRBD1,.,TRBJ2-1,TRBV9,CASSPRDSSYNEQFF,TGTGCCAGCAGCCCCCGGGACAGCTCCTACAATGAGCAGTTCTTC
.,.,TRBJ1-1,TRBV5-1,CASSREYASEAFF,TGCGCCAGCAGCCGGGAATATGCCAGTGAAGCTTTCTTT
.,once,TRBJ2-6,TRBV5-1,CASTPVVGANVLTF,TGCGCCAGCACCCCAGTGGTAGGGGCCAACGTCCTGACTTTC
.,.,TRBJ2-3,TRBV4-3,CASSQDARTDTQYF,TGCGCCAGCAGCCAAGACGCGCGCACAGATACGCAGTATTTT
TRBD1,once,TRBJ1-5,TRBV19,CASSIPRTGGQPQHF,TGTGCCAGTAGTATACCCCGGACAGGTGGTCAGCCCCAGCATTTT
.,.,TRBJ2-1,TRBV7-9,CASSLGGANNEQFF,TGTGCCAGCAGCTTAGGTGGGGCTAACAATGAGCAGTTCTTC
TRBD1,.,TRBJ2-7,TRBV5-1,CASSSGQVEYEQYF,TGCGCCAGCAGCTCTGGACAGGTGGAGTACGAGCAGTACTTC